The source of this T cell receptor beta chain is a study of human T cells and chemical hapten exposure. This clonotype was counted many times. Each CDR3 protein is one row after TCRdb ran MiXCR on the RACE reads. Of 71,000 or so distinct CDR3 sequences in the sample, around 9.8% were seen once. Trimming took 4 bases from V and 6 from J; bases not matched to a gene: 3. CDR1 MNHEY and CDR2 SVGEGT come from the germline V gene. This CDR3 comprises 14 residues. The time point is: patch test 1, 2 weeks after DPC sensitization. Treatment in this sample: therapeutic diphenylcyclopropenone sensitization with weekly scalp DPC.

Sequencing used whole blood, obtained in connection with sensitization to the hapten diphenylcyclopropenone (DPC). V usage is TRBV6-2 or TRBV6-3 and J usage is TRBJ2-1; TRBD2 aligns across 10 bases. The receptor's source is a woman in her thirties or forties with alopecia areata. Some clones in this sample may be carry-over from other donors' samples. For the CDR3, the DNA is TGTGCCAGCAGTTCAACTAGCGGGGTCAATGAGCAGTTCTTC. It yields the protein CASSSTSGVNEQFF.